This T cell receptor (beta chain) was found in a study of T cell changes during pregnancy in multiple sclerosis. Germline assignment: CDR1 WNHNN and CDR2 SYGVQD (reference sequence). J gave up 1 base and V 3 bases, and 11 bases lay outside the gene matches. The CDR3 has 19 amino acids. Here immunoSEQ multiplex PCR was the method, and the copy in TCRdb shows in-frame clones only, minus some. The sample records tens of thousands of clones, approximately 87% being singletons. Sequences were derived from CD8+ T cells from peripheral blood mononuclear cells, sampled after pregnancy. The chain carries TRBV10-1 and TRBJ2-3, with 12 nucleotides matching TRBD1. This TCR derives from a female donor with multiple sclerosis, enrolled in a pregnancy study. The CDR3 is CASSDLLGWDRGRTDTQYF. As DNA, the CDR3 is TGCGCCAGCAGTGATCTTCTTGGATGGGACAGGGGGCGCACAGATACGCAGTATTTT.